These 5 T cell receptor beta chains were all obtained from the same sample, sequenced in a study of cytomegalovirus exposure and HLA in healthy donors. Both 60 Vbeta primers and 13 Jbeta primers went into the PCR. Data came from immunoSEQ multiplex PCR; TCRdb stores just in-frame clones and leaves some out. The sample includes more than 150,000 clones, over 60% of them seen just once. Sequencing input: PBMCs. These receptors came from a young man in good health and CMV-seronegative.

Only one count was recorded for this clone. Germline is not matched at one junction end, which may reflect a read error. In DNA, the CDR3 is TGTGTCAGCAGTCCCCCAGATCAGCCCCAGCATTTT. It specifies CVSSPPDQPQHF. The V and J genes are TRBV28 and TRBJ1-5, with D uncertain. CDR1 MDHEN and CDR2 SYDVKM come from the germline V gene. CDR3 length equals 12 residues.

V gene TRBV29-1 combines with J gene TRBJ2-4; maybe TRBD2 (6 bases). V was trimmed by 7 bases and J by 3 bases, leaving 10 bases between them. The CDR3 is 12 amino acids. From germline, CDR1 is SQVTM and CDR2 ANQGSEA. The DNA for the CDR3 is TGCAGCGCACCGGGGGACAAAAACATTCAGTACTTC. Its protein is CSAPGDKNIQYF.

The rearrangement uses TRBV5-1 and TRBJ2-7, with D perhaps matching TRBD2 (5 bases). CDR1 SGHRS and CDR2 YFSETQ come from the germline V gene. Trimming removed 4 bases from V and 9 bases from J, with 20 bases in between. The CDR3 runs to 14 residues. The CDR3 DNA follows: TGCGCCAGCAGCGTGGATGGACTTCGCCTTGGGCAGTACTTC. This sequence encodes CASSVDGLRLGQYF.

The sample holds one count of this clone. V is TRBV2 and J is TRBJ1-1; 7 nucleotides agree with TRBD1. The J segment lost 5 bases and the V segment lost 2 bases, leaving 11 bases of the junction unmatched. The CDR3 runs to 16 residues. Germline CDR1 is SNHLY and CDR2 is FYNNEI. The CDR3 region has the DNA TGTGCCAGCAGTGAACAGGGGGATAGATTATGGACTGAAGCTTTCTTT. Protein: CASSEQGDRLWTEAFF.

The chain employs TRBV7-6 and TRBJ2-7; TRBD1 aligns across 7 bases. V shed 5 bases and J 5 bases; nucleotides not matched to a gene: 3. The length of the CDR3 is 12 residues. Germline CDR1 SGHVS, CDR2 FNYEAQ. CDR3 sequence reads: CASSPTGNEQYF. CDR3 nucleotide sequence: TGTGCCAGCAGCCCGACAGGGAACGAGCAGTACTTC.